The 27 T cell receptor beta chains in this list originate from one sample, sequenced in a study of blood T cell repertoires in COVID-19. Clones were sequenced by immunoSEQ multiplex PCR, and TCRdb holds only the in-frame ones, with some missing. The repertoire holds approximately 350,000 clones, with 83% as singletons. Sequenced: peripheral blood. Every receptor here comes from a man aged 25 to 40 with active or convalescent COVID-19.

The chain combines TRBV3-1 (or the pseudogene TRBV3-2) with TRBJ2-2, with TRBD2 as a possible D gene (5 bases). This CDR3 comprises 12 residues. With 10 bases removed from V and 6 bases from J, the gap between germline ends came to 12 bases. Germline V gene lookup returns CDR1 LGHDT and CDR2 YNNKEL (reference sequence). The CDR3 spells CATGVVAGELFF. CDR3 DNA: TGTGCCACCGGGGTGGTCGCCGGGGAGCTGTTTTTT.

The rearrangement uses TRBV2 and TRBJ2-2; the D gene is possibly TRBD2 (5 bases). The CDR3 sequence is 15 residues long. The ends were cut back, 2 bases at V and 6 bases at J, with 13 bases in the middle. Germline V gene lookup returns CDR1 SNHLY and CDR2 FYNNEI. The CDR3 is CASSERTGSAGELFF. CDR3 DNA sequence: TGTGCCAGCAGTGAAAGGACGGGATCGGCCGGGGAGCTGTTTTTT.

V usage is TRBV11-2 and J usage is TRBJ2-7; 10 positions match TRBD2. Germline assignment: CDR1 SGHAT and CDR2 FQNNGV. V lost 3 bases, J lost 7 bases, and 9 bases stayed unmatched. The CDR3 length is 15 residues. The DNA for the CDR3 is TGTGCCAGCAGCTTTGGGGCTAGCGGGAGTTGGGAGCAGTACTTC. Translation: CASSFGASGSWEQYF.

This clone appeared a single time. The chain links TRBV24-1 to TRBJ2-5, with 12 nucleotides matching TRBD1. CDR1 is KGHDR, CDR2 SFDVKD, per germline. V was clipped by 0 bases and J by 5 bases; unmatched bases: 9. The CDR3 contains 18 residues. The CDR3 region is CATSDLRPGQGAGETQYF. The DNA for the CDR3 is TGTGCCACCAGTGATTTGCGTCCGGGACAGGGGGCCGGGGAGACCCAGTACTTC.

The rearrangement joins TRBV3-1 (or the pseudogene TRBV3-2) to TRBJ2-7; D unresolved. The CDR3 covers 16 residues. Trimming cost V 4 bases and J 0 bases, with 16 bases left between them. Germline lookup yields CDR1 LGHDT and CDR2 YNNKEL (reference sequence). This CDR3 is CASSPGVAASSYEQYF. For the CDR3, the DNA is TGTGCCAGCAGCCCCGGAGTAGCCGCCAGCTCCTACGAGCAGTACTTC.

V is TRBV14 and J is TRBJ1-6; D possibly corresponds to TRBD1 (6 bases). There are 15 residues in the CDR3. Germline V gene lookup returns CDR1 SGHDN and CDR2 FVKESK. Trimming removed 4 bases from V and 4 bases from J, with 11 bases in between. The CDR3 is CASSPVTGYNSPLHF. The CDR3 nucleotides read TGTGCCAGCAGCCCTGTAACAGGGTATAATTCACCCCTCCACTTT.

In its sample, this clone was seen once. The J gene is TRBJ1-5, the V gene TRBV27, with TRBD1 as a possible D gene (6 bases). The V gene lost 3 bases and the J gene lost 2 bases, with 17 bases spanning the gap. Germline lookup yields CDR1 MNHEY and CDR2 SMNVEV (reference sequence). This CDR3 is 17 amino acids long. CDR3 in amino acids: CASSFKGPGGRNQPQHF. The DNA of the CDR3 is TGTGCCAGCAGTTTTAAGGGGCCGGGGGGGCGCAATCAGCCCCAGCATTTT.

V gene TRBV7-6 combines with J gene TRBJ1-2; TRBD1 is a possible D gene (5 bases). Germline values: CDR1 SGHVS, CDR2 FNYEAQ. The CDR3 consists of 13 residues. V was shortened by 2 bases and J by 4 bases, with 8 bases between the two germline ends. The CDR3 is CASSLQGRYGYTF. DNA for the CDR3: TGTGCCAGCAGCTTACAGGGCCGCTATGGCTACACCTTC.

This clone was found a few times. The V call is TRBV5-5, the J call TRBJ1-2; TRBD1 matches 11 bases. With V trimmed by 3 bases and J by 5 bases, 6 bases remained unmatched. The germline V gene has CDR1 SGHKS and CDR2 YYEKEE (reference sequence). The CDR3 consists of 15 residues. The CDR3 sequence: CASSWTGGREYGYTF. Here the CDR3 DNA reads TGTGCCAGCAGCTGGACAGGGGGCAGAGAGTATGGCTACACCTTC.

The genes are TRBV9 and TRBJ1-2, with 8 bases that match TRBD1. Germline V CDR1 and CDR2: SGDLS, YYNGEE. Trimming removed 0 bases from V and 8 bases from J; junction bases left unmatched: 12. The CDR3 extends over 16 amino acids. CDR3 sequence: CASSVGGPQGARGYTF. The CDR3 nucleotides read TGTGCCAGCAGCGTAGGGGGGCCCCAGGGGGCGCGGGGCTACACCTTC. Filled out from reference TRBV9 and TRBJ1-2, the complete variable domain reads DSGVTQTPKHLITATGQRVTLRCSPRSGDLSVYWYQQSLDQGLQFLIQYYNGEERAKGNILERFSAQQFPDLHSELNLSSLELGDSALYFCASSVGGPQGARGYTFGSGTRLTVV.

The chain uses TRBV5-1 and TRBJ1-6; the match to TRBD1 covers 11 bases. The length of the CDR3 is 14 residues. The ends lost 4 bases at V and 9 bases at J; junction bases unmatched: 3. Germline-derived CDR1 and CDR2 are SGHRS and YFSETQ. The CDR3 spells CASSLGTGGSPLHF. Written as DNA, the CDR3 is TGCGCCAGCAGCCTAGGGACAGGGGGTTCACCCCTCCACTTT.

The V and J genes are TRBV7-8 and TRBJ1-5; D unresolved. The CDR3 sequence is 14 residues long. CDR1 is SGHVS, CDR2 FQNEAQ, per germline. V was trimmed by 5 bases and J by 2 bases, leaving 10 bases between them. DNA of the CDR3: TGTGCCAGCAGCCCCGTGAGGGGCAATCAGCCCCAGCATTTT. It codes for CASSPVRGNQPQHF.

The rearrangement joins TRBV5-6 to TRBJ2-7; D is unclear. Germline loops: CDR1 SGHDT, CDR2 YYEEEE. This CDR3 is built from 12 residues. V gave up 2 bases and J gave up 4 bases, with 7 bases separating them. CDR3 amino acids: CASSFSQYEQYF. CDR3 in DNA: TGTGCCAGCAGCTTCAGTCAGTACGAGCAGTACTTC.

V usage is TRBV30 and J usage is TRBJ1-5; D is unresolved. Trimming removed 0 bases from V and 7 bases from J, with 13 bases in between. CDR1 GTSNPN and CDR2 SVGIG come from the germline V gene (reference sequence). The CDR3 runs 14 residues. CDR3 residues: CAWSVGLAAQPQHF. In DNA form, the CDR3 reads TGTGCCTGGAGTGTAGGACTGGCGGCCCAGCCCCAGCATTTT.

The chain's CDR3 is CASSRGQDRNEQFF. The CDR3 region has the DNA TGTGCCAGCAGCCGCGGACAGGATAGAAATGAGCAGTTCTTC. This chain links TRBV11-3 with TRBJ2-1; 7 positions agree with TRBD1. CDR3 length equals 14 residues. Germline values: CDR1 SGHNT, CDR2 YENEEA. V lost 5 bases to trimming and J lost 7 bases; unmatched junction nucleotides: 8.

The chain links TRBV30 to TRBJ1-4; 7 bases are shared with TRBD1. This CDR3 has 15 residues. Germline CDR1 reads GTSNPN; CDR2 reads SVGIG (reference sequence). V shed 0 bases and J 8 bases; nucleotides not matched to a gene: 9. Written as DNA, the CDR3 is TGTGCCTGGAGTGTACATCTGACAGGGAACGAAAAACTGTTTTTT. Amino acids: CAWSVHLTGNEKLFF. The full variable domain, in which reference TRBV30 and TRBJ1-4 provide the parts outside the CDR3, is SQTIHQWPATLVQPVGSPLSLECTVEGTSNPNLYWYRQAAGRGLQLLFYSVGIGQISSEVPQNLSASRPQDRQFILSSKKLLLSDSGFYLCAWSVHLTGNEKLFFGSGTQLSVL.

On this clone itself: This specimen includes other DNA sequences encoding the same CDR3. The V and J genes are TRBV7-9 and TRBJ2-7; D may be TRBD2 (6 bases). Germline V gene lookup returns CDR1 SEHNR and CDR2 FQNEAQ (reference sequence). This CDR3 has 14 residues. The V end lost 3 bases, the J end lost 2 bases, and 11 bases lay between the germline ends. CDR3 coding DNA: TGTGCCAGCAGCTTGGCCTCGGGGGCCTACGAGCAGTACTTC. Its translation: CASSLASGAYEQYF. Variable domain in full (rest from reference TRBV7-9 and TRBJ2-7): DTGVSQNPRHKITKRGQNVTFRCDPISEHNRLYWYRQTLGQGPEFLTYFQNEAQLEKSRLLSDRFSAERPKGSFSTLEIQRTEQGDSAMYLCASSLASGAYEQYFGPGTRLTVT.

This clone was seen a few times. This chain joins TRBV5-1 and TRBJ1-1; perhaps TRBD1 as D (6 bases). CDR1 is SGHRS, CDR2 YFSETQ, per germline. V lost 3 bases and J lost 2, with 11 bases in between. The CDR3 runs to 14 residues. The chain's CDR3 is CASSSGHVNTEAFF. CDR3 DNA: TGCGCCAGCAGCTCGGGACACGTTAACACTGAAGCTTTCTTT.

The rearrangement links TRBV5-1 to TRBJ2-2; D might be TRBD2 (5 bases). Germline values: CDR1 SGHRS, CDR2 YFSETQ. Trimming stripped 3 bases from V and 5 bases from J, with 5 bases between. The CDR3 extends over 12 amino acids. CDR3 sequence: CASSWRTGELFF. CDR3 nucleotide sequence: TGCGCCAGCAGCTGGAGGACCGGGGAGCTGTTTTTT. The full variable domain, its missing parts supplied by reference TRBV5-1 and TRBJ2-2, is KAGVTQTPRYLIKTRGQQVTLSCSPISGHRSVSWYQQTPGQGLQFLFEYFSETQRNKGNFPGRFSGRQFSNSRSEMNVSTLELGDSALYLCASSWRTGELFFGEGSRLTVL.

The chain employs TRBV6-2 or TRBV6-3 and TRBJ2-7; the D is unclear. The germline V gene encodes CDR1 MNHEY and CDR2 SVGEGT. This CDR3 is built from 12 residues. The V end was cut by 6 bases, the J end by 5 bases, with 11 bases between. Here the CDR3 DNA reads TGTGCCAGCAGCCGTGGGCCCCACGAGCAGTACTTC. Protein product: CASSRGPHEQYF.

This clone has a single count. V gene TRBV6-5 combines with J gene TRBJ2-3; D is undetermined. CDR3 length: 16 amino acids. Germline V gene sequence: CDR1 MNHEY, CDR2 SVGAGI. V shed 0 bases and J shed 2 bases, with 12 bases lying between them. The CDR3 DNA sequence: TGTGCCAGCAGTTACTCGATAGGTCGGGTCACAGATACGCAGTATTTT. It translates to CASSYSIGRVTDTQYF.

This clone showed up just once. The chain couples TRBV29-1 to TRBJ2-6; TRBD1 is a possible D gene (6 bases). In germline, CDR1 is SQVTM, CDR2 ANQGSEA. The CDR3 loop spans 14 amino acids. V was shortened by 6 bases and J by 0 bases, with 9 bases between the two germline ends. CDR3 DNA: TGCAGCGTCGGACAGAGCTCTGGGGCCAACGTCCTGACTTTC. Encoded protein: CSVGQSSGANVLTF.

The CDR3 nucleotides read TGCGCCAGCAGCCAGGGGGGGTCGGAGACCCAGTACTTC. It translates to CASSQGGSETQYF. The rearrangement uses TRBV4-1 and TRBJ2-5; 7 bases map to TRBD2. The germline CDR1 and CDR2 sequences are MGHRA and YSYEKL. The CDR3 totals 13 residues. V was clipped by 3 bases and J by 5 bases; unmatched bases: 3.

J is TRBJ2-1 and V is TRBV28, with D perhaps matching TRBD2 (5 bases). CDR1 and CDR2 (germline): MDHEN, SYDVKM. The CDR3 has 13 amino acids. CDR3: CASAGPRTNEQFF. The CDR3 nucleotides are TGTGCTAGTGCGGGTCCCAGAACCAATGAGCAGTTCTTC.

The J gene is TRBJ2-1, the V gene TRBV29-1; the D is unclear. The CDR3 runs 10 residues. Germline V gives CDR1 SQVTM, CDR2 ANQGSEA. The CDR3 bases are TGCAATGTCTGGCCGCCGGAGCAGTTCTTC. This encodes CNVWPPEQFF.

CDR3 amino acids: CASSRGAYLHRGLENEQFF. CDR3 bases: TGTGCCAGCAGCCGGGGGGCCTACCTCCACAGGGGGCTAGAAAATGAGCAGTTCTTC. The rearrangement uses TRBV11-2 and TRBJ2-1, with TRBD1 matching over 9 bases. V lost 5 bases to trimming and J lost 7 bases; unmatched junction nucleotides: 21. CDR1 is SGHAT and CDR2 is FQNNGV in the germline V gene. This CDR3 spans 19 amino acids.

The chain couples TRBV9 to TRBJ1-4, with 7 bases lining up with TRBD1. Germline CDR1 SGDLS, CDR2 YYNGEE. This CDR3 comprises 14 residues. Trimming at V came to 4 bases and at J to 8 bases, leaving 8 bases not matched to a gene. Here the CDR3 reads CASSKTGWEEKLFF. The CDR3 DNA reads TGTGCCAGCAGCAAGACAGGGTGGGAAGAAAAACTGTTTTTT.